The rows below give T cell receptor beta chains drawn from one sample of a study of beta chain features in type 1 diabetes. Only in-frame clones appear in the TCRdb table, and some are missing; sequencing was by immunoSEQ multiplex PCR. The sample carries approximately 110,000 clones, roughly 40% recorded once. The sequenced material came from stem cell memory CD4+ T cells from blood. The receptor set was obtained from a woman under 30 in good health. CDR3s include the opening cysteine and the closing phenylalanine or tryptophan. The order of the fields is V gene, CDR3 protein.

>TRBV25-1
CASTDRVDTGELFF
>TRBV30
CAWSTTGISYEQYF
>TRBV23-1
CASKYRQGIYEQYF
>TRBV20-1
CSAREQVEQYF
>TRBV28
CASSAGTMAGYTF
>TRBV6-6
CASSYLAGREDTQYF
>TRBV28
CASSSRGQGNTEAFF
>TRBV6-1
CASTQRTGEVRTF
>TRBV7-9
CASSSSRRNTEAFF
>TRBV28
CASSLGVTGNTIYF
>TRBV5-6
CASSEQGRRTNEQFF
>TRBV4-1
CASSQDGGQVWAYGYTF
>TRBV28
CAGSGSDTQYF
>TRBV2
CASSVTGLETQYF
>TRBV29-1
CSVGRMVAYNEQFF
>TRBV9
CASSVVSGYEQYF
>TRBV7-2
CAAKVGRTIGGYTF
>TRBV28
CATTAVNRANTGELFF
>TRBV10-3
CAISDPSIQGPAREQYF
>TRBV7-3
CASSVSGRIRSEQFF
>TRBV7-9
CASSSTHTEAFF
>TRBV7-6
CASSPNGAGGKYF